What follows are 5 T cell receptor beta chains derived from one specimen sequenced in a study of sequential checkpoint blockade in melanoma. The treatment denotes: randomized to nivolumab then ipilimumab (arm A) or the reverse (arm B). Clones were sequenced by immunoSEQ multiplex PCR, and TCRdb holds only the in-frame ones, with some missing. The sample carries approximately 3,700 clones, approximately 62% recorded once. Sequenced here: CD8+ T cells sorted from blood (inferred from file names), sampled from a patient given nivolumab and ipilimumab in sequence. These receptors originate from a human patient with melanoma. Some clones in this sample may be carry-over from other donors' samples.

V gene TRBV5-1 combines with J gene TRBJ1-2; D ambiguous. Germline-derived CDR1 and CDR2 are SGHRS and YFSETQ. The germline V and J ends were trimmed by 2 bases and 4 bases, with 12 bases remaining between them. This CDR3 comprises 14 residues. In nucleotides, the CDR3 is TGCGCCAGCAGCTTTCCCGGGTCCCTCTATGGCTACACCTTC. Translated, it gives CASSFPGSLYGYTF.

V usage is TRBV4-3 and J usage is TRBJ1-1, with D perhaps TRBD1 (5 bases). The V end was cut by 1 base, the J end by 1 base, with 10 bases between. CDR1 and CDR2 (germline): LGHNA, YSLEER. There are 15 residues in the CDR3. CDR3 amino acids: CASSQAAGRNTEAFF. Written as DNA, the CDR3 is TGCGCCAGCAGCCAAGCGGCAGGGCGGAACACTGAAGCTTTCTTT.

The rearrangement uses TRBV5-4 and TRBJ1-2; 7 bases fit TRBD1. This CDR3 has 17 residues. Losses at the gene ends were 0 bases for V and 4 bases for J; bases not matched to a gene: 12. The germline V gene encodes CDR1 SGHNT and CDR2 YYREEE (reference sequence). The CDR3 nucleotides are TGTGCCAGCAGCTTGGAGCCCTTAATGGGACAGCCCTATGGCTACACCTTC. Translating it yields CASSLEPLMGQPYGYTF. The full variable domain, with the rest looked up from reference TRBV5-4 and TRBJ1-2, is ETGVTQSPTHLIKTRGQQVTLRCSSQSGHNTVSWYQQALGQGPQFIFQYYREEENGRGNFPPRFSGLQFPNYSSELNVNALELDDSALYLCASSLEPLMGQPYGYTFGSGTRLTVV.

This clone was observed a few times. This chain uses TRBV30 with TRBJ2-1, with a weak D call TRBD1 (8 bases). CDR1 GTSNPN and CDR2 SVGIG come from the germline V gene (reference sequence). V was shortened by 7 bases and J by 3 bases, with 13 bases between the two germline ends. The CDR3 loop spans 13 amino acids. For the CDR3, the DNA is TGTGCCTCCACAGGGGGGGACTACAATGAGCAGTTCTTC. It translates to CASTGGDYNEQFF.

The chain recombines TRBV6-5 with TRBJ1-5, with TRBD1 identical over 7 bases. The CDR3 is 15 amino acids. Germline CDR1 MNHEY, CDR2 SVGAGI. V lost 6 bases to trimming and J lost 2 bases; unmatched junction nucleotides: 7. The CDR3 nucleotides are TGTGCCAGCAGCTCCAGGGGGTCGGGCAATCAGCCCCAGCATTTT. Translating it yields CASSSRGSGNQPQHF.